A single T cell receptor (beta chain) is shown here with its context. No antigen is known for it. Nothing much larger sits one base from this clone, and base qualities are not available. According to the germline V gene (reference sequence), CDR1 reads SGHKS and CDR2 reads YYEKEE. V is clipped by 2 bases and J by 0 bases, and the sequence between their germline boundaries is 14 bases long. There are 17 amino acids in the CDR3, from cysteine to phenylalanine inclusive. Here the CDR3 DNA is all that survives: 51 bases in frame from base 1. The data are from a study of blood T cell repertoires in COVID-19 (dated by TCRdb to 2018 to 2020). In the study overall: The collaborator samples originated in the United States, Italy and Spain and spanned the acute and convalescent phases of COVID-19. The material from the prospective study consisted of cDNA or gDNA derived from T cells, B-cell-depleted T cells, or PBMCs. The dataset comprised deeply sampled blood TCRbeta repertoires from subjects exposed to, actively infected with, or recovered from COVID-19. The repertoires were released in a freely available public database intended as a resource for research on the immune response to SARS-CoV-2. Samples came from the ongoing ImmuneRACE study (first 160 participants) plus 1,254 subjects from 6 global collaborators. Sample metadata almost always included a de-identified subject ID, COVID-19 status, age in years and sex. Where HLA class I and class II types were available, the types were taken from metadata supplied by the sample provider, not from assay-based typing. Study-wide findings and limitations: How much clinical and demographic metadata was included differed by source and by participant, and the metadata was provided uncurated.

TCRbeta CDR3 regions were amplified from genomic DNA using the immunoSEQ Assay, a bias-controlled multiplex PCR. Processing in the source paper ran as follows. The number of nucleated cells in each sample was estimated from the amplification of reference gene primers within the assay. Sequence reads were collapsed and filtered to measure the absolute abundance of every unique TCRbeta CDR3 rearrangement. For each sample, productive Simpson clonality was calculated as the square root of Simpson's diversity index over productive rearrangements. In its TCRdb copy, this immuneACCESS table keeps in-frame sequences only and misses some clones. Where compared with another copy, unresolved V genes explain less than half of these, and the others have no known cause. V and J calls plus clone size are reproduced from that table; the DNA served to infer D and trimming. The sample has fewer than 150,000 clones on record, roughly 86% of them singletons. Jointly, the top ten make up about 13% of the sample.

Whole blood was collected in K2EDTA tubes by collaborating institutions according to the institutions' own protocols. For TCRbeta analysis, collaborator samples were shipped as frozen whole blood, as isolated PBMCs, or as DNA extracted from either sample type. The sequenced sample was peripheral blood. The chain couples TRBV5-5 to TRBJ1-4; no D gene is confidently identified. This TCR was sampled from a human donor in a cohort sampled during active COVID-19. CDR3 loop: CASSFITGAATNEKLFF. The DNA sequence is given as TGTGCCAGCAGCTTTATTACCGGAGCCGCAACTAATGAAAAACTGTTTTTT. Reference TRBV5-5 and TRBJ1-4 genes cover what lies past the CDR3, so the full variable domain is DAGVTQSPTHLIKTRGQQVTLRCSPISGHKSVSWYQQVLGQGPQFIFQYYEKEERGRGNFPDRFSARQFPNYSSELNVNALLLGDSALYLCASSFITGAATNEKLFFGSGTQLSVL.